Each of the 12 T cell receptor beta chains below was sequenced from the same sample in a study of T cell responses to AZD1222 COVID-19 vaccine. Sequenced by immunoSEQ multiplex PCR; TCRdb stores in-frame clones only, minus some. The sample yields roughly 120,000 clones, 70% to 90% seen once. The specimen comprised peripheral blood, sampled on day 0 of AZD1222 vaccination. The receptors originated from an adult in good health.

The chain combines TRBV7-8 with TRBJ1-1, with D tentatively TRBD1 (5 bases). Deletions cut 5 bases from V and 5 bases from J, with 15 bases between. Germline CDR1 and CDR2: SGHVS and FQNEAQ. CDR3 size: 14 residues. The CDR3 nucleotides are TGTGCCAGCAGCAGGACGGGGCGGGGGACTGAAGCTTTCTTT. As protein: CASSRTGRGTEAFF.

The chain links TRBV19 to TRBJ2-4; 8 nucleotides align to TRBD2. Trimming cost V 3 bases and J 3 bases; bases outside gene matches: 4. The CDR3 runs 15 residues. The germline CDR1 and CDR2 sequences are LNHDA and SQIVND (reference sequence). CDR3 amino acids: CASSMREAGKNIQYF. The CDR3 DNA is TGTGCCAGTAGTATGCGGGAGGCTGGCAAAAACATTCAGTACTTC.

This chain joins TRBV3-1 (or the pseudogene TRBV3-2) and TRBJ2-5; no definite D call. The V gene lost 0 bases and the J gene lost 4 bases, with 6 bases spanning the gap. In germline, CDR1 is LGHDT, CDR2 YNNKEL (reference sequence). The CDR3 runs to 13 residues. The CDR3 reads CASSQDAVETQYF. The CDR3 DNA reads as TGTGCCAGCAGCCAAGATGCTGTAGAGACCCAGTACTTC.

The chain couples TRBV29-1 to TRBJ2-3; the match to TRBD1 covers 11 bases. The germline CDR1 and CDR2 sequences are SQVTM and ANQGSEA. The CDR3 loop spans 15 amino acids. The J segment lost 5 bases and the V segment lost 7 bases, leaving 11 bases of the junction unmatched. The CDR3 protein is CSGTPPGQGGDTQYF. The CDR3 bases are TGCAGCGGTACCCCACCGGGACAGGGGGGAGATACGCAGTATTTT.

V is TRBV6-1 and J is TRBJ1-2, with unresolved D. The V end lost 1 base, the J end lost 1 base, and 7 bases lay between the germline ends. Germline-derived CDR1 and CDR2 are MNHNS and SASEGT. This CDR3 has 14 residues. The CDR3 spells CASSEGTSNYGYTF. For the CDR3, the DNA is TGTGCCAGCAGTGAAGGTACGAGTAACTATGGCTACACCTTC.

The chain's CDR3 is CATSDPGGRDSNTGELFF. CDR3 bases: TGTGCCACCAGTGATCCAGGGGGCCGGGACAGTAACACCGGGGAGCTGTTTTTT. V is TRBV24-1 and J is TRBJ2-2, with 8 positions matching TRBD1. CDR1 and CDR2 (germline): KGHDR, SFDVKD. V was clipped by 3 bases and J by 2 bases; unmatched bases: 10. This CDR3 region has 18 residues.

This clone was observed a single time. The DNA of the CDR3 is TGTGCCACCTCAACAAAACAGGGTAAATTCGAGGAGCTGTTTTTT. Protein sequence: CATSTKQGKFEELFF. This chain connects TRBV6-5 to TRBJ2-2, with a possible D match to TRBD1 (6 bases). This CDR3 has 15 amino acids. With 10 bases removed from V and 10 bases from J, the gap between germline ends came to 25 bases. The germline CDR1 and CDR2 sequences are MNHEY and SVGAGI.

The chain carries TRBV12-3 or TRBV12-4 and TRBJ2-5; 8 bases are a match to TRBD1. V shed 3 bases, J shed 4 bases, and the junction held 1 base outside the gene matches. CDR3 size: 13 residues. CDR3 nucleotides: TGTGCCAGCAGTTTCGACAGGGGAGAGACCCAGTACTTC. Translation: CASSFDRGETQYF.

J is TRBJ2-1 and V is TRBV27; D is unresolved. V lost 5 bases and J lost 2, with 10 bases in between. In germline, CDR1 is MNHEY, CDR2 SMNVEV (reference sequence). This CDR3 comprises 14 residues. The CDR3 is CASSPGPTYNEQFF. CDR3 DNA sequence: TGTGCCAGCAGTCCAGGACCAACCTACAATGAGCAGTTCTTC.

The CDR3 sequence is CASSSSSGANQPQHF. CDR3 coding DNA: TGTGCCAGCAGCTCCTCGTCCGGGGCGAATCAGCCCCAGCATTTT. The chain couples TRBV7-9 to TRBJ1-5; weak D call: TRBD1 (5 bases). The ends were cut back, 4 bases at V and 4 bases at J, with 14 bases in the middle. The length of the CDR3 is 15 residues. Germline loops: CDR1 SEHNR, CDR2 FQNEAQ (reference sequence).

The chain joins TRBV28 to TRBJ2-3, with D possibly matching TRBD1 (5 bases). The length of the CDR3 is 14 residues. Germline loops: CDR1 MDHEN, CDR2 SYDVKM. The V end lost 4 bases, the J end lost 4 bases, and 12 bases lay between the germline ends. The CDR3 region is CASSSTGPADTQYF. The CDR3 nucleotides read TGTGCCAGCAGTTCAACAGGTCCCGCAGATACGCAGTATTTT.

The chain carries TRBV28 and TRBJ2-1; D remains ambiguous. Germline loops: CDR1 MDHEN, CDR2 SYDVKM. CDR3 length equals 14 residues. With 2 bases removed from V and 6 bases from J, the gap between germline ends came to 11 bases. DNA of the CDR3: TGTGCCAGCAGTTTAGACGGTGGTAGCAATGAGCAGTTCTTC. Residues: CASSLDGGSNEQFF.